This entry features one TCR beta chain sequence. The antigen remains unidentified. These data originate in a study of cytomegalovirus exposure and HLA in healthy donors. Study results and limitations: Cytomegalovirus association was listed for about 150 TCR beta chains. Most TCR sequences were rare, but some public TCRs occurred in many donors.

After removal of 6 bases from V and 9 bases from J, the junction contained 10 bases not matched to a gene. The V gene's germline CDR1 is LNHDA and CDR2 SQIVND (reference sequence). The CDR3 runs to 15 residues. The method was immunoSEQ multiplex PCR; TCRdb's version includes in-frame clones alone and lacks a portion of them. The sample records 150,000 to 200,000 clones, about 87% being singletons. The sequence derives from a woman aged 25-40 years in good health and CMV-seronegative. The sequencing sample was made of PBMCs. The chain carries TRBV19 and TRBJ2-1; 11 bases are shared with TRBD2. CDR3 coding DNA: TGTGCCAGTAGGACTAGCGGGGAGCCTTACGGTGAGCAGTTCTTC. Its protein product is CASRTSGEPYGEQFF.